This TCR beta chain was recorded in a study of blood T cell repertoires in COVID-19. Study-wide context: The United States, Italy and Spain were the sources of the acute and convalescent COVID-19 samples. From T cells, B-cell-depleted T cells, or PBMCs came the material, which was cDNA or gDNA.

The V end was cut by 5 bases, the J end by 4 bases, with 18 bases between. Germline V lookup: CDR1 SGHVS, CDR2 FQNEAQ. The CDR3 sequence is 15 residues long. Authors' methods: Amplification from reference gene primers served as the basis for estimated nucleated cell counts. TCRdb's table, derived via immunoSEQ multiplex PCR, lists solely in-frame clones and lacks some. That table gives V, J and clone size, and the DNA gave D and trimming. The data hold roughly 97,000 clones, with roughly nine tenths observed a single time. This clonotype was obtained from a human donor in a cohort sampled during active COVID-19. V usage is TRBV7-8 and J usage is TRBJ2-7; tentatively, D is TRBD1 (6 bases). Sequencing was done on a sample of peripheral blood. As DNA, the CDR3 is TGTGCCAGCAGCAACCACGGGACAAAAATGTACGAGCAGTACTTC. It is translated as CASSNHGTKMYEQYF.